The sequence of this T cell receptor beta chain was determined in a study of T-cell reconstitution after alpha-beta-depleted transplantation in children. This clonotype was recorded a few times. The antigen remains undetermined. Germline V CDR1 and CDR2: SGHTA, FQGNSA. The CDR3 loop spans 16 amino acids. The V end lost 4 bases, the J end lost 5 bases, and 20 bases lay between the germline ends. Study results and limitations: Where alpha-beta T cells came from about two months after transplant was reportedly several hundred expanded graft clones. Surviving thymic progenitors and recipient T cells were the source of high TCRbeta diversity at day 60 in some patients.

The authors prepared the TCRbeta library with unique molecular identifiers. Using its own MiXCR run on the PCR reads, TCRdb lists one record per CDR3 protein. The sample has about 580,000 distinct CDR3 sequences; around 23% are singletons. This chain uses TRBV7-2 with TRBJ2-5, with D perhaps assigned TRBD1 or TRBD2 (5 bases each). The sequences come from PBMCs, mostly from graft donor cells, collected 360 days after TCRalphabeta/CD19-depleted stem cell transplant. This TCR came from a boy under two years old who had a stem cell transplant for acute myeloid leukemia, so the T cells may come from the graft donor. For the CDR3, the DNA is TGTGCCAGCAGCTCAATCTCCGGGACCCCAGTCGAGACCCAGTACTTC. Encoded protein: CASSSISGTPVETQYF.